The rows below give T cell receptor beta chains drawn from one sample of a study of OX40 agonist ivuxolimab in advanced cancers. Clones were sequenced by immunoSEQ multiplex PCR, and TCRdb holds only the in-frame ones, with some missing. The repertoire holds about 54,000 clones, with over 70% as singletons. The specimen comprised CD4+ or CD8+ T cells sorted from blood, sampled in a trial of the OX40 agonist ivuxolimab. These receptor sequences come from an adult with an advanced solid tumor such as melanoma, head and neck, liver or kidney cancer. Both conserved end residues are trimmed from each CDR3. A D gene is named only where the DNA matches it firmly.

TRBV7-3,TRBJ2-3,NA,ASSFQGLGTTDTQY
TRBV11-2,TRBJ2-5,NA,ASSSSGTQGETQY
TRBV11-3,TRBJ2-7,TRBD1,ASSPDRYEQY
TRBV9,TRBJ2-7,TRBD2,ASSFGLAGTEQY
TRBV6-1,TRBJ1-1,NA,ASSRGERMNTEAF
TRBV7-2,TRBJ2-2,NA,ASSLLAGELF
TRBV11-2,TRBJ2-1,NA,ASSLGAESYNEQF
TRBV6-1,TRBJ1-1,NA,ASRREKNTEAF
TRBV7-9,TRBJ1-1,NA,ASSLITEAF
TRBV10-2,TRBJ2-1,NA,ASSESGFADSIRNEQF
TRBV10-3,TRBJ1-2,NA,AISEGKGTEDGYT
TRBV27,TRBJ1-2,NA,ASSWGASAYGYT
TRBV5-6,TRBJ1-5,NA,ASSSDSYSNQPQH
TRBV5-1,TRBJ1-4,NA,ASSPLRGAREKLF
TRBV29-1,TRBJ2-4,TRBD1,SVALTGGPAKNIQY
TRBV7-8,TRBJ1-2,NA,ASSLNRDTYGYT
TRBV6-1,TRBJ2-7,TRBD1,ASSGGQEDYEQY
TRBV9,TRBJ1-2,NA,ASSVDGNSPYGYT
TRBV6-5,TRBJ2-7,NA,ASSERGSSYEQY
TRBV6-5,TRBJ1-5,TRBD1,ASLTGTGYQPQH
TRBV11-2,TRBJ1-5,TRBD1,ASSSAGGQPQH
TRBV11-3,TRBJ2-1,TRBD2,ASSWGLDNEQF
TRBV28,TRBJ1-5,NA,ASSLMVLSNQPQH
TRBV7-3,TRBJ2-2,TRBD2,ASSPRLAGANTGELF
TRBV19,TRBJ2-1,TRBD1,ASTRGTGDYNEQF
TRBV9,TRBJ1-4,NA,ASSPRQARNEKLF
TRBV5-1,TRBJ2-3,NA,ASSLILRSTDTQY
TRBV5-1,TRBJ2-3,NA,ASSLVRFTDTQY
TRBV6-1,TRBJ1-5,NA,ASAEHGNQPQH
TRBV19,TRBJ2-1,NA,ASSMETPGDEQF
TRBV6-6,TRBJ1-1,NA,ASITPSNTEAF
TRBV30,TRBJ1-2,NA,AWSVRRTLPAYGYT
TRBV13,TRBJ1-1,NA,ATTLRSGREVVGTEAF
TRBV5-1,TRBJ1-2,NA,ASSAREQEVDGYT
TRBV5-1,TRBJ2-5,TRBD2,ASSLGIAGETQY
TRBV6-5,TRBJ1-3,NA,ASSYSPGNTIY